This T cell receptor (beta chain) was captured by sequencing in a study of blood T cell repertoires in COVID-19. The V and J ends lost 0 bases and 11 bases, in that order; junction bases with no gene match: 3. CDR1 SQVTM and CDR2 ANQGSEA come from the germline V gene. The CDR3 runs to 12 residues. In the study's own analysis: For nucleated cells, counts were estimated from reference gene primer amplification. Profiling relied on immunoSEQ multiplex PCR, and the TCRdb table lists in-frame clones only, not all of them. D and trimming come from the DNA, and the V and J calls and clone size come from that table. The sample has 140,000 to 150,000 clones, 70% to 90% seen once.

The sequenced material came from peripheral blood. The V call is TRBV29-1, the J call TRBJ1-5; 8 positions agree with TRBD1. This receptor was obtained from a man aged 60 to 75 with active or convalescent COVID-19. The CDR3 loop is CSVEDRTGSQHF. CDR3 bases: TGCAGCGTTGAAGATAGGACAGGGTCCCAGCATTTT.